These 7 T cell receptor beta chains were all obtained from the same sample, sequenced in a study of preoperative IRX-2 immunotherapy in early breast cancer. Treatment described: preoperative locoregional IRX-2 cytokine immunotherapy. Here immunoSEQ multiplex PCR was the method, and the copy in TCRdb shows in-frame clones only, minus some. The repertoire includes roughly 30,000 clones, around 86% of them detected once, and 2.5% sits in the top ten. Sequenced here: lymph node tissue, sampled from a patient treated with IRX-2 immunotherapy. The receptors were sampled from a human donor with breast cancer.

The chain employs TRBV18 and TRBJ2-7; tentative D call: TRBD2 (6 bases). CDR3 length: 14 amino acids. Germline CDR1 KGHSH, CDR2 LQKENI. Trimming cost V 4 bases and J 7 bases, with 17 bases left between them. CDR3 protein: CASSLDLASREQYF. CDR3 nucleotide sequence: TGTGCCAGCTCACTGGATCTAGCGTCGAGAGAGCAGTACTTC.

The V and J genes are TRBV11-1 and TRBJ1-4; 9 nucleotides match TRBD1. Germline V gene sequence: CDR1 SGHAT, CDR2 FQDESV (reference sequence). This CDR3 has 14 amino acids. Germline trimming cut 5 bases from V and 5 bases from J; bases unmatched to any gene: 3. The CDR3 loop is CASSTGTGNEKLFF. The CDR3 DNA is TGTGCCAGCAGCACCGGGACAGGGAATGAAAAACTGTTTTTT.

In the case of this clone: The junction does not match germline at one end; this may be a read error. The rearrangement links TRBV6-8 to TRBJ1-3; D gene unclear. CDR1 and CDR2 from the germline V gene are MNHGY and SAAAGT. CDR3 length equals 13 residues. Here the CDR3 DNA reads TGTGCCAACAGTGGGGTCGCTGGAAACACCATATATTTT. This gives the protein CANSGVAGNTIYF.

DNA of the CDR3: TGTGCCAGCTCACTAACCGATAGGACAGTGAACACTGAAGCTTTCTTT. Amino acid sequence: CASSLTDRTVNTEAFF. J is TRBJ1-1 and V is TRBV18; perhaps TRBD1 as D (6 bases). CDR1 is KGHSH and CDR2 is LQKENI in the germline V gene. Trimming shortened V by 4 bases and J by 0 bases, and 15 bases separated the two germline ends. This CDR3 spans 16 amino acids. The full variable domain, completed using reference TRBV18 and TRBJ1-1, is NAGVMQNPRHLVRRRGQEARLRCSPMKGHSHVYWYRQLPEEGLKFMVYLQKENIIDESGMPKERFSAEFPKEGPSILRIQQVVRGDSAAYFCASSLTDRTVNTEAFFGQGTRLTVV.

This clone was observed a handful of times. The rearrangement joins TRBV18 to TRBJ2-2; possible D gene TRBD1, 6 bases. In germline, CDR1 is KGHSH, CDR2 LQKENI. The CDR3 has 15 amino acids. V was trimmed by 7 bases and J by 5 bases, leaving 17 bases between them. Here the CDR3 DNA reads TGTGCCAGCTGGTCAAGGGGGTCCGGAACCGGGGAGCTGTTTTTT. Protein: CASWSRGSGTGELFF.

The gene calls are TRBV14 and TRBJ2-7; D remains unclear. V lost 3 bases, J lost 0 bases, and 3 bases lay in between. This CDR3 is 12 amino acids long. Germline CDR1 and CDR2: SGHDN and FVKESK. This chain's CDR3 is CASSHHSYEQYF. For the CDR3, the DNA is TGTGCCAGCAGCCACCACTCCTACGAGCAGTACTTC.

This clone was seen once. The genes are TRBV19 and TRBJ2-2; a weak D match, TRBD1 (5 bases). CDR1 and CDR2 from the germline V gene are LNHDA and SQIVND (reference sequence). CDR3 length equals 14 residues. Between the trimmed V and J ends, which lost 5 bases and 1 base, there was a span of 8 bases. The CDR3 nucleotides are TGTGCCAGTAGTCTCCAGGGGAACACCGGGGAGCTGTTTTTT. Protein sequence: CASSLQGNTGELFF.